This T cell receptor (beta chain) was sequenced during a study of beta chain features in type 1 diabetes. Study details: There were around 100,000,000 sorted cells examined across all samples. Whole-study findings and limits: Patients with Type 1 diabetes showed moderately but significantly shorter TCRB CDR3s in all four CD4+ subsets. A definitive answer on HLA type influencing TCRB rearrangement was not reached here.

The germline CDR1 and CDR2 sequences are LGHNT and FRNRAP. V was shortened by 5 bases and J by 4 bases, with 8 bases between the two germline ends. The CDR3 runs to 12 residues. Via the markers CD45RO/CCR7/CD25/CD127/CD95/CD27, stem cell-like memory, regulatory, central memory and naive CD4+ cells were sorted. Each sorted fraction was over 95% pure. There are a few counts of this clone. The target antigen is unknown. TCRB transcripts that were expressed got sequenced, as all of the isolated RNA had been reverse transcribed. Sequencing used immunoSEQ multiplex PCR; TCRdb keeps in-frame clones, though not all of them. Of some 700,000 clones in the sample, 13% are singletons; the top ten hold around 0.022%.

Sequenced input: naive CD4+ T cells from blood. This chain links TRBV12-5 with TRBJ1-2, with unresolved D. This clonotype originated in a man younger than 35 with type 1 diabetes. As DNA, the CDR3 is TGTGCTAGTGGTCCGACCCTCTATGGCTACACCTTC. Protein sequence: CASGPTLYGYTF. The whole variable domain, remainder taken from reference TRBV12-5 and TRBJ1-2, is DARVTQTPRHKVTEMGQEVTMRCQPILGHNTVFWYRQTMMQGLELLAYFRNRAPLDDSGMPKDRFSAEMPDATLATLKIQPSEPRDSAVYFCASGPTLYGYTFGSGTRLTVV.